Detailed here is one T cell receptor beta chain. It has no known antigen specificity. Base quality data are lacking; no much larger clone is found one base away. These data originate in a study of graft-versus-host responses after intestinal transplantation (dated by TCRdb to the early 2020s). Study-level background: Multivisceral, liver-intestinal, or isolated intestinal transplants were received by the recipients. Anti-thymocyte globulin induction was given to all recipients, followed by maintenance tacrolimus and steroids for approximately 3 years. After intestinal transplantation, graft-versus-host and host-versus-graft alloreactive T cell clones in the graft, circulation and bone marrow were tracked using bulk TCR-beta CDR3 sequencing. Alloreactive clones were identified by sequencing pre-transplant mixed lymphocyte reaction products and comparing these products with unstimulated pre-transplant donor and recipient T cells. The cohort enrolled about two dozen intestinal transplant recipients, one of whom was a retransplant, and a few patients without pretransplant specimens were excluded. Donor T cell macrochimerism was defined as a peak of at least 4% donor T cells among recipient peripheral blood mononuclear cells. Instead of going to the commercial service, samples from a few later patients were sequenced in-house on an Illumina MiSeq and processed with MiXCR. The investigation overall reported the following: GvH clones turned up in recipient bone marrow, with some appearing earlier in ileal mucosa or blood, a pattern consistent with an intestinal mucosal origin. The conclusions were limited by the relatively low number and heterogeneity of the intestinal transplant patients. Early after transplant, peak levels of circulating GvH clones were found to be associated with declines in HvG clones. In the allografts of patients with donor T cell macrochimerism, GvH to HvG T cell clonal ratios were high.

Dithiothreitol, EDTA incubations and collagenase D digestion were used to isolate intraepithelial and lamina propria lymphocytes from graft specimens. Serial intestinal graft biopsy specimens collected up to 600 days after transplant underwent bulk TCR-beta sequencing. V sheds 4 bases and J sheds 4 bases, leaving 14 bases between their ends. Inclusive of the bounding cysteine and phenylalanine, the CDR3 is 15 residues long. Only the CDR3 DNA is retained, 45 bases long and in frame from the first base. The CDR1 and CDR2 encoded by the germline V gene (reference sequence) are MNHEY and SMNVEV. Preparation of the library involved the immunoSEQ multiplex PCR assay. For most patients, high-throughput TCR-beta CDR3 sequencing of genomic DNA was performed by Adaptive Biotechnologies. On the authors' methods: TCR sequencing data for 15 to 20 patients were retrieved from Adaptive's ImmunoSEQ software; a few other patients were processed with MiXCR and VDJtools. Because the origin of CDR3 nucleotide sequences shared between donor and recipient could not be assigned, those sequences were removed. At least 2-fold expansion over unstimulated cells and a minimum CFSE-low frequency of 0.002% (template counts) or 0.001% (read counts) were required for clones to be classified as alloreactive. A clone was considered mappable if detected in the sequenced pre-transplant spleen, lymph node, or MLR CFSE-low populations of the donor or recipient. The cumulative frequency of alloreactive clones was calculated as a percentage of all sequences, weighted by copy number. Entries here come from immuneACCESS through TCRdb and include only in-frame sequences with V and J called. Some clones fail to appear in such tables; in the studies checked, an unresolved V gene covers under half of the shortfall, and the cause of the remainder is unknown. Clone size and V and J calls were adopted from that table, with D and trimming inferred from the DNA. Recorded for this sample are around 16,000 clones; 83% of them occurred a single time. The top ten clones comprise approximately 3.8% of the sample.

This receptor chain uses TRBV27 and TRBJ2-4; TRBD1 is possibly the D segment (5 matching bases). The TCR was taken from a human patient who received an intestinal transplant, so some T cells may come from the graft donor. This specimen consisted of ileum tissue, obtained just under 600 days after intestinal transplantation. The DNA is as follows: TGTGCCAGCAGTTCTTCTGGGGCACCTAAAAACATTCAGTACTTC. Translation gives CASSSSGAPKNIQYF.